Included here is one T cell receptor beta chain sequence, with context. This sample is part of a study of cytomegalovirus exposure and HLA in healthy donors. The CDR3 contains 14 residues. Germline trimming cut 4 bases from V and 8 bases from J; bases unmatched to any gene: 3. The germline CDR1 and CDR2 sequences are SEHNR and FQNEAQ (reference sequence). Measured with immunoSEQ multiplex PCR; TCRdb has only the in-frame clones, and not every one. Here the sample spans about 140,000 clones, about nine tenths being singletons. Material: PBMCs. The rearrangement joins TRBV7-9 to TRBJ2-1; 12 nucleotides line up with TRBD2. This receptor was obtained from a man younger than 30 in good health and CMV-seronegative. The CDR3 reads CASSSGLAGYEQFF. The CDR3 nucleotides read TGTGCCAGCAGCTCAGGACTAGCGGGGTATGAGCAGTTCTTC.